The entry that follows covers one T cell receptor (beta chain) sequence. The antigen remains undetermined. These data belong to a study of T cells in localized non-small cell lung cancer. Using immunoSEQ multiplex PCR, the repertoire was profiled, and TCRdb retains in-frame clones only, with some absent. Of 25,000 to 35,000 clones in the sample, 80% were seen once. Overall study findings and caveats: Uninvolved adjacent lung had more T cell clonality than any other tissue, topping tumor.

This CDR3 is built from 13 residues. With 5 bases removed from V and 1 base from J, the gap between germline ends came to 9 bases. Germline V lookup: CDR1 LNHDA, CDR2 SQIVND (reference sequence). The material was peripheral blood, obtained before any cancer treatment. The TCR was taken from an older male donor with stage III squamous cell lung carcinoma. The chain employs TRBV19 and TRBJ2-7; D remains unclear. This CDR3 reads CASSPRPSYEQYF. DNA for the CDR3: TGTGCCAGTAGTCCCCGACCGTCCTACGAGCAGTACTTC.